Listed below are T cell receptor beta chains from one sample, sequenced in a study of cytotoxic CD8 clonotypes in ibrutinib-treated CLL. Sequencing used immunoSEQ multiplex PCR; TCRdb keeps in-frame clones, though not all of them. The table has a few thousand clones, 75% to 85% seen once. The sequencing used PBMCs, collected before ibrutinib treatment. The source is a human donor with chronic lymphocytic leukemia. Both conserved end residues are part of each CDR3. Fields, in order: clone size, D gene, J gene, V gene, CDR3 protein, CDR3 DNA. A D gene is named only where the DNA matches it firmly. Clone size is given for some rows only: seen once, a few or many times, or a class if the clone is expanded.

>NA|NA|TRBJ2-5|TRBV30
CAWTTGGETQYF
TGTGCCTGGACGACAGGCGGAGAGACCCAGTACTTC
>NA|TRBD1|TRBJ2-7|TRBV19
CASSTGQGLSYEQYF
TGTGCCAGTAGTACGGGACAGGGACTCTCCTACGAGCAGTACTTC
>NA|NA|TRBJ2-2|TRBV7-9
CASISRDIHANTGELFF
TGTGCCAGCATCTCACGGGACATTCACGCGAACACCGGGGAGCTGTTTTTT
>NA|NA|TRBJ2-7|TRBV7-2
CASSSPSYEQYF
TGTGCCAGCAGCTCCCCCTCCTACGAGCAGTACTTC
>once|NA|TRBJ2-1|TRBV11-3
CASSVRDTNNEQFF
TGTGCCAGCAGCGTCCGGGACACAAACAATGAGCAGTTCTTC
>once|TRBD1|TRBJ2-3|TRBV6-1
CASTGTGGSTDTQYF
TGTGCCAGTACCGGGACAGGGGGGAGCACAGATACGCAGTATTTT
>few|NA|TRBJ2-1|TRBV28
CASSPQGNGDNEQFF
TGTGCCAGCAGTCCCCAAGGCAATGGGGACAATGAGCAGTTCTTC
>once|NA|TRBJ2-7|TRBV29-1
CSGRVNEQYF
TGCAGCGGCAGGGTAAACGAGCAGTACTTC
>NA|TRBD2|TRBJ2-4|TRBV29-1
CSVVGGNIQYF
TGCAGCGTTGTGGGGGGGAACATTCAGTACTTC
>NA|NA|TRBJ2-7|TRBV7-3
CASSPNRDYEQYF
TGTGCCAGCAGTCCCAACAGGGATTACGAGCAGTACTTC
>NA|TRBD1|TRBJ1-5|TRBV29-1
CSVETGGAGQPQHF
TGCAGCGTTGAGACAGGGGGCGCCGGTCAGCCCCAGCATTTT
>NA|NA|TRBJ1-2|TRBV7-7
CASSRSTGYGYTF
TGTGCTAGCAGCCGGTCGACCGGCTATGGCTACACCTTC
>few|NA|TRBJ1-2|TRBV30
CAWSVEANYGYTF
TGTGCCTGGAGTGTCGAGGCTAACTATGGCTACACCTTC
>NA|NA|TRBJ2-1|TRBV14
CASSQEGQGYNEQFF
TGTGCCAGCAGCCAAGAAGGGCAGGGGTACAATGAGCAGTTCTTC
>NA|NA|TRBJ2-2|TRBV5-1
CASSFSTFANTGELFF
TGCGCCAGCAGCTTCTCGACATTCGCGAACACCGGGGAGCTGTTTTTT
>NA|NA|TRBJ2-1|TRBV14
CASSQVGPDNEQFF
TGTGCCAGCAGCCAAGTTGGACCAGACAATGAGCAGTTCTTC
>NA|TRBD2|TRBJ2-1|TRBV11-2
CASSLITGTRPHEQFF
TGTGCCAGCAGTTTAATTACCGGGACTAGACCCCATGAGCAGTTCTTC
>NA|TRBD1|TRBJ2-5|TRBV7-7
CASSLDRQETQYF
TGTGCTAGCAGCTTGGACAGGCAAGAGACCCAGTACTTC
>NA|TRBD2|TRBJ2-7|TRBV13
CASSLIGTSKYEQYF
TGTGCCAGCAGCTTAATCGGGACTAGCAAGTACGAGCAGTACTTC
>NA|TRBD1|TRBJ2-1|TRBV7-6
CASSLGQGNDYEQFF
TGTGCCAGCAGCTTGGGACAGGGGAACGACTATGAGCAGTTCTTC
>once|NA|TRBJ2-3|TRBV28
CAARDQDTDTQYF
TGTGCCGCCCGGGACCAAGACACAGATACGCAGTATTTT
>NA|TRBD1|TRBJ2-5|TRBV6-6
CASSYDYRDRGETQYF
TGTGCCAGCAGTTACGACTACCGGGACAGGGGAGAGACCCAGTACTTC
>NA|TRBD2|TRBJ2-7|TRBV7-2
CASSFQVERGSYEQYF
TGTGCCAGCAGCTTTCAAGTGGAGCGGGGCTCCTACGAGCAGTACTTC
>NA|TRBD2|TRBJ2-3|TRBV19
CASSNPAGGTDTQYF
TGTGCCAGTAGTAATCCAGCGGGGGGCACAGATACGCAGTATTTT